A selection of T cell receptor beta chains follows, all from one sample in a study of T cell responses to AZD1222 COVID-19 vaccine. Profiling relied on immunoSEQ multiplex PCR, and the TCRdb table lists in-frame clones only, not all of them. The sample consists of under 200,000 clones, 75% to 95% of them appearing once. The sequencing used peripheral blood, collected on day 0 of AZD1222 vaccination. These TCRs come from an adult in good health. Each CDR3 is given with its conserved first and last residue.

>TRBJ1-5|TRBV28
CASSFLGQGVQPQHF
>TRBJ2-1|TRBV28
CASSLSITGGTYNEQFF
>TRBJ1-6|TRBV27
CASSLSDGSPLHF
>TRBJ2-7|TRBV29-1
CSVGGRGPREQYF
>TRBJ1-1|TRBV4-1
CASSPEGGQGVFEAFF
>TRBJ2-3|TRBV12-3/TRBV12-4
CASNPLGDTQYF
>TRBJ2-7|TRBV18
CASSQSDRRGPFSEQYF
>TRBJ2-7|TRBV15
CATSRGGVAYEQYF
>TRBJ1-2|TRBV28
CASRGTDQRRANYGYTF
>TRBJ2-3|TRBV29-1
CSVGGGARINGDTQYF
>TRBJ2-7|TRBV5-5
CASNRGGQAWYEQYF
>TRBJ2-1|TRBV5-4
CASSGTGGSYNEQFF
>TRBJ2-7|TRBV6-6
CASSRDGGAYEQYF
>TRBJ2-7|TRBV11-2
CASSLHYEQYF
>TRBJ1-1|TRBV11-3
CASSLGGNTEAFF
>TRBJ1-5|TRBV4-1
CASSQVLQTGNQPQHF
>TRBJ1-3|TRBV30
CAHSGGYSGNTIYF
>TRBJ1-2|TRBV9
CASSVALKSGYTF
>TRBJ2-2|TRBV7-9
CASMNRFAVFDTTGELFF
>TRBJ2-7|TRBV19
CASSRTGTYEQYF
>TRBJ2-1|TRBV5-8
CASSFDGDDYNEQFF
>TRBJ1-6|TRBV11-3
CASSLLNNNSPLHF
>TRBJ1-3|TRBV10-2
CASSGLQGASGNTIYF
>TRBJ1-2|TRBV7-6
CASSPRATANYGYTF
>TRBJ1-1|TRBV28
CASSTRHLNTEAFF
>TRBJ1-5|TRBV30
CAWTGNSNQPQHF
>TRBJ1-1|TRBV5-5
CASSLLITGNTEAFF
>TRBJ2-3|TRBV27
CASTALSGGNRDTQYF
>TRBJ1-5|TRBV30
CAWSPDDDQPQHF
>TRBJ1-6|TRBV21-1
CASSKGGGRCRSPLHF
>TRBJ2-1|TRBV4-1
CASITPPSSYNEQFF
>TRBJ2-3|TRBV28
CASTLGLEGDTQYF
>TRBJ2-3|TRBV19
CASSRGYTDTQYF
>TRBJ2-1|TRBV7-2
CASSQTGTRLHNEQFF
>TRBJ2-7|TRBV18
CASSRQDAYEQYF
>TRBJ2-7|TRBV7-9
CASSPLGGGDSYEQYF
>TRBJ1-2|TRBV4-2
CASSQDRMGVPNYGYTF
>TRBJ2-1|TRBV27
CASSLSVGQDNEQFF
>TRBJ1-1|TRBV3-1/TRBV3-2
CASSRRQDLNTEAFF
>TRBJ1-1|TRBV28
CASSLAGGWFTEAFF
>TRBJ2-4|TRBV9
CASSVRDSAWENIQYF
>TRBJ1-1|TRBV30
CAWNPRTGRTEAFF
>TRBJ1-5|TRBV30
CAWSMGRDQPQHF
>TRBJ1-5|TRBV5-1
CASSWGQGTNQPQHF
>TRBJ1-5|TRBV29-1
CSVGGQGEAYSNQPQHF
>TRBJ2-3|TRBV6-5
CASNHRASTDTQYF
>TRBJ1-6|TRBV6-2/TRBV6-3
CASSYDRRGNSPLHF
>TRBJ1-2|TRBV29-1
CSVEARSHGYTF
>TRBJ1-3|TRBV7-2
CASSPSGGNGAIYF
>TRBJ2-5|TRBV3-1/TRBV3-2
CASSQEYDRGKETQYF
>TRBJ1-6|TRBV4-2
CASSQDTSEGQGFRALHF
>TRBJ1-1|TRBV5-5
CASSLPSGTEAFF
>TRBJ1-5|TRBV12-3/TRBV12-4
CASSLTGSQPQHF
>TRBJ1-1|TRBV18
CASSQARVNTEAFF
>TRBJ2-1|TRBV29-1
CSVGRPTLNEQFF